This T cell receptor (beta chain) came from a study of blood T cell repertoires in COVID-19. Study details: Some COVID-19 samples were acute and others convalescent; all came from the United States, Italy and Spain. Nucleic acid was either cDNA or gDNA, and it came from T cells, B-cell-depleted T cells, or PBMCs.

Original processing methods: Nucleated cell number was recorded as an estimate derived from reference gene primer amplification. Repertoires were generated with immunoSEQ multiplex PCR, while TCRdb's copy carries only in-frame clones and drops some. That table supplies the V and J calls and clone size; D and trimming were determined from the DNA. The sample gives some 80,000 clones, 65% to 90% of which show up once; roughly 9.6% is in the top ten. In germline, CDR1 is LNHDA, CDR2 SQIVND (reference sequence). Trimming cost V 6 bases and J 2 bases; bases outside gene matches: 10. This CDR3 comprises 16 residues. Patients at the Seattle site were enrolled during active infection and followed longitudinally.

The V gene is TRBV19, the J gene TRBJ2-5, with TRBD2 identical over 9 bases. The specimen was peripheral blood. The TCR comes from a man in his forties or fifties with COVID-19, enrolled during active disease. CDR3 amino acids: CASREAGGPRQETQYF. The CDR3 bases are TGTGCCAGTAGGGAAGCGGGAGGACCCAGACAAGAGACCCAGTACTTC. Filled out from reference TRBV19 and TRBJ2-5, the complete variable domain reads DGGITQSPKYLFRKEGQNVTLSCEQNLNHDAMYWYRQDPGQGLRLIYYSQIVNDFQKGDIAEGYSVSREKKESFPLTVTSAQKNPTAFYLCASREAGGPRQETQYFGPGTRLLVL.